This T cell receptor beta chain was observed in a study of blood T cells in healthy people across ages. Primers used in a second PCR of roughly 7 to 12 cycles were a sample-barcoded 5' primer and a J-beta primer mix. TCRdb reprocessed the 5' RACE reads with MiXCR, giving one entry per CDR3 protein. The sample comprises fewer than 1,200,000 distinct CDR3 sequences, under 30% of which are singletons, and about 0.72% rests with the top ten. The CDR3 is 15 amino acids. V lost 5 bases, J lost 3 bases, and 9 bases stayed unmatched. Germline CDR1 reads MDHEN; CDR2 reads SYDVKM. With respect to this clonotype: The antigen remains unidentified.

Study results and caveats: Diversity was higher, and naive CD4+ cells more numerous, in long-lived donors than in aged donors.

The sample also formed part of further work on T cells of mothers and their children. That source reports: The donor cohort consisted of a few healthy Caucasian mothers and their six children.

The clonotype was recovered from a girl aged 2 to 9 in good health. Sequencing was done on a sample of blood. This chain connects TRBV28 to TRBJ2-7, with 8 bases aligning to TRBD1. The CDR3 bases are TGTGCCAGCAGTCCGTTGGACAGGGCGGACTACGAGCAGTACTTC. Translated: CASSPLDRADYEQYF.